This T cell receptor (beta chain) was captured in a study of blood T cell repertoires in COVID-19. All recovered Cohort 3 donors got two negative PCRs, got clearance, or saw symptom resolution. In the source study's methods: For nucleated cells, counts were estimated from reference gene primer amplification. Some clones are missing from TCRdb's copy, which holds only in-frame ones; the method was immunoSEQ multiplex PCR. V and J calls and clone size are given by that table; D and trimming were obtained from the DNA. The sample holds some 500,000 clones, roughly 90% seen once. The sequencing input was PBMCs or T cells enriched from blood (not recorded which). The receptor was isolated from a middle-aged woman who had recovered from COVID-19.

The CDR3 sequence is CASSYQRRTGDEQFF. CDR3 nucleotide sequence: TGTGCCAGCAGTTACCAGCGACGTACCGGCGATGAGCAGTTCTTC. V and J are TRBV6-5 and TRBJ2-1; D gene uncertain. Trimming removed 2 bases from V and 8 bases from J, with 16 bases in between. The germline gives CDR1 MNHEY, CDR2 SVGAGI. The CDR3 spans 15 residues.